Shown below are 2 T cell receptor beta chains from a single sample sequenced in a study of blood T cell repertoires in COVID-19 (dated by TCRdb to 2019 to 2021). The protocol used for the library was the immunoSEQ multiplex PCR assay. TCRdb carries this immuneACCESS record with in-frame sequences only. Its versions omit some clonotypes, under half of them owing to an unresolved V gene in the studies checked, with the rest unexplained. The sample includes fewer than 300,000 clones, with 85% observed a single time. In total, the top ten clones hold roughly 2.5% of the sample. Input material: PBMCs or T cells enriched from blood (not recorded which). These receptors were collected from a woman aged 50 to 60 who had recovered from COVID-19.

The genes are TRBV5-1 and TRBJ2-4; D is uncertain. The CDR3 runs 17 residues. Germline V gene data show CDR1 as SGHRS and CDR2 as YFSETQ. Trimming cost V 0 bases and J 9 bases, with 22 bases left between them. CDR3 in DNA: TGCGCCAGCAGCTTGGGCCCACAAGGATCAGGCCAAAGCATTCAGTACTTC. Its protein is CASSLGPQGSGQSIQYF.

The V gene is TRBV7-9, the J gene TRBJ2-5, with a possible D match to TRBD1 (6 bases). Trimming removed 7 bases from V and 4 bases from J, with 16 bases in between. The V gene's germline CDR1 is SEHNR and CDR2 FQNEAQ (reference sequence). The CDR3 runs 14 residues. CDR3 amino acids: CASTPTGGTETQYF. CDR3 nucleotide sequence: TGTGCCAGCACCCCCACTGGGGGCACAGAGACCCAGTACTTC.